The sample holds many counts of the clone carrying this T cell receptor (beta chain). The J segment lost 3 bases and the V segment lost 1 base, leaving 8 bases of the junction unmatched. Germline CDR1 and CDR2: SGHAT and FQNNGV. The CDR3 is 16 residues long. A single record per CDR3 protein comes from TCRdb applying MiXCR to the RT-PCR reads. Of 750,000 to 850,000 distinct CDR3 sequences in the sample, less than 20% were seen once. The sample originates from a study of response to subunit inactivated influenza vaccine. The origin of this receptor is a man in his fifties who received an inactivated influenza vaccine. The source was PBMCs from blood, collected 5 to 6 days after vaccination. The rearrangement links TRBV11-2 to TRBJ1-2, with 7 bases identical to TRBD1. Written as DNA, the CDR3 is TGTGCCAGCAGCTTAGTTGGGACAGCGGTCCACTATGGCTACACCTTC. This codes for CASSLVGTAVHYGYTF.